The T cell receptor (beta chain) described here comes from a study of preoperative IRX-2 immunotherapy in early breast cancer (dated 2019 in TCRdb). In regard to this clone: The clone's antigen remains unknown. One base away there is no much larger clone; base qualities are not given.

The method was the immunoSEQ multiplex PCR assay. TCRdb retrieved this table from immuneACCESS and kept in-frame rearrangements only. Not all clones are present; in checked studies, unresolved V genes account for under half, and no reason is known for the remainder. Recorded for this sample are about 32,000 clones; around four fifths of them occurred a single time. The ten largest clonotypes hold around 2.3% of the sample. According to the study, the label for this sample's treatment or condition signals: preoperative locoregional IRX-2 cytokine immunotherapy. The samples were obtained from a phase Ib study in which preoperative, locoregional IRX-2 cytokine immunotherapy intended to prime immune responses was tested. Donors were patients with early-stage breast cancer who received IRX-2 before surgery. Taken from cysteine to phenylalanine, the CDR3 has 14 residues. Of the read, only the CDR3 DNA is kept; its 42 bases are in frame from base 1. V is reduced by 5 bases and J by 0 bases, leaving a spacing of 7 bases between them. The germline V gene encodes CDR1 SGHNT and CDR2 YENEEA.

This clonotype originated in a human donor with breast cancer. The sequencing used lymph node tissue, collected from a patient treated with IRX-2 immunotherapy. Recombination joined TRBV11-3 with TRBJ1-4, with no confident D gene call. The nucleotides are TGTGCCAGCAGCGCGCTTTCAACTAATGAAAAACTGTTTTTT. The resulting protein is CASSALSTNEKLFF.